This entry describes one T cell receptor (beta chain). The antigen remains undetermined. This sample was included in a study of chemoradiotherapy in HPV16-positive cancers. On the study more broadly: A couple of HPV16-positive patients' cells yielded candidate HPV-specific clones and common motifs. General study findings and limits: Only a couple of HPV16-positive patients supplied the functional HPV-specificity definition. Non-HPV-specific T cells did not expand in tumors during treatment, whereas candidate HPV-specific clones and E7-related motifs did.

Between the trimmed V and J ends, which lost 6 bases and 8 bases, there was a span of 17 bases. Germline assignment: CDR1 MNHNS and CDR2 SASEGT. There are 14 residues in the CDR3. Sequenced by immunoSEQ multiplex PCR; TCRdb stores in-frame clones only, minus some. Of around 14,000 clones detected, around 78% appear once; the ten largest clones hold roughly a tenth. This sequence joins TRBV6-1 and TRBJ2-1, with D unclear. This TCR derives from a human donor with HPV-associated anogenital cancer. This specimen was taken from a patient who underwent chemoradiotherapy. Written as DNA, the CDR3 is TGTGCCAGCAGCGAGGTGGCTACCACCGATGAGCAGTTCTTC. This gives the protein CASSEVATTDEQFF.